The clone carrying this T cell receptor (beta chain) was observed once. The data were obtained in a study of blood T cell repertoires in COVID-19. Study-wide background: Sources were T cells, B-cell-depleted T cells, or PBMCs; the material itself was cDNA or gDNA.

Original processing notes: Reference gene primers were amplified, and this amplification served to estimate nucleated cell counts. Sequencing was performed with immunoSEQ multiplex PCR; in TCRdb, only in-frame clones are kept and a portion is missing. That table furnishes V, J and clone size, whereas the DNA furnished D and trimming. The repertoire holds about 180,000 clones, approximately 80% seen once, with 13% to 15% in the top ten. Participants came from roughly 25 US areas, aged about 18 to 95 years. This clonotype originated in a middle-aged man who had recovered from COVID-19. The sequencing input was PBMCs or T cells enriched from blood (not recorded which).

The CDR3 loop is CASRGGSDATNEKLFF. CDR3 nucleotide sequence: TGTGCCAGCAGGGGAGGGTCTGATGCAACTAATGAAAAACTGTTTTTT. The chain is built from TRBV2 and TRBJ1-4, with D hard to call. Germline V gene lookup returns CDR1 SNHLY and CDR2 FYNNEI. This CDR3 spans 16 amino acids. Trimming removed 6 bases at V and 0 bases at J, with 14 bases between. Drawing the rest from reference TRBV2 and TRBJ1-4, the complete variable domain is EPEVTQTPSHQVTQMGQEVILRCVPISNHLYFYWYRQILGQKVEFLVSFYNNEISEKSEIFDDQFSVERPDGSNFTLKIRSTKLEDSAMYFCASRGGSDATNEKLFFGSGTQLSVL.